Included here is one T cell receptor beta chain sequence, with context. Its specificity is not known. The source of the sample is a study of persistence of HIV-infected CD4 T cells. V was pared by 0 bases and J by 5 bases, with 7 bases between. CDR3 length: 14 residues. In germline, CDR1 is MNHEY, CDR2 SVGAGI. This was the immunoSEQ version 4 assay in survey mode. Using immunoSEQ multiplex PCR, the repertoire was profiled, and TCRdb retains in-frame clones only, with some absent. The repertoire holds about 30,000 clones, with roughly 70% as singletons. The stimulus was an HIV-1 Gag 15-mer peptide pool, 0.85 to 1 ug/peptide/mL. Sorting selected CD4+ T cells upregulating both CD40 ligand and CD69. Regarding the study as a whole: Proviral oligoclonality tracked with TCR oligoclonality within the same sorted cells.

The sequencing here drew on CD4+ T cells sorted from PBMCs after 18-hour stimulation, taken from a patient who received antiretroviral therapy. The TCR originated in an adult man with HIV who was CMV-seropositive. The genes are TRBV6-5 and TRBJ2-2; a possible D gene is TRBD1 (5 bases). The DNA for the CDR3 is TGTGCCAGCAGTTACTCACAGGTGACCGGGGAGCTGTTTTTT. Protein: CASSYSQVTGELFF.